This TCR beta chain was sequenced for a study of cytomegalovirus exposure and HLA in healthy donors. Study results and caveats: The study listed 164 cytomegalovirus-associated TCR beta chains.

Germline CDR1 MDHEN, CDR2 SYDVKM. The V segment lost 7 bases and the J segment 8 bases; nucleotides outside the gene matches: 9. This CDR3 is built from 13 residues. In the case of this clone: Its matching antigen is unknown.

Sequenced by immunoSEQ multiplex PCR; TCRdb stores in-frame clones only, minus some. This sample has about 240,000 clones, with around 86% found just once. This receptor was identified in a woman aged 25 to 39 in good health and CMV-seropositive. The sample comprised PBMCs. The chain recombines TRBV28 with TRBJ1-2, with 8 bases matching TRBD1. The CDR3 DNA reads TGTGCCAGCACCGGACAGGGAATGGGGGGCTACACCTTC. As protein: CASTGQGMGGYTF.